The sequence of this TCR beta chain was determined in a study of cytomegalovirus exposure and HLA in healthy donors. To note about this clone: Antigen specificity is unknown.

Trimming stripped 1 base from V and 6 bases from J, with 16 bases between. This CDR3 is built from 15 residues. The germline CDR1 and CDR2 sequences are MNHEY and SMNVEV (reference sequence). The study, taken as a whole, reports: Cytomegalovirus association was listed for about 170 TCR beta chains.

With 60 Vbeta and 13 Jbeta primers, the PCR was carried out. Sequencing was performed with immunoSEQ multiplex PCR; in TCRdb, only in-frame clones are kept and a portion is missing. The table includes 150,000 or so clones, 80% detected once. The sequence came from a woman in her fifties or sixties in good health and CMV-seropositive. This sequence joins TRBV27 and TRBJ2-7; D is undetermined. The specimen was PBMCs. The CDR3 region is CASSLFPGGSGEQYF. For the CDR3, the DNA is TGTGCCAGCAGTTTATTTCCGGGTGGTTCGGGCGAGCAGTACTTC.